The 5 T cell receptor beta chains in this list originate from one sample, sequenced in a study of monozygotic twins with inflammatory bowel disease. Reprocessing the 5' RACE reads, TCRdb reports a single entry for every CDR3 protein and omits DNA. This table lists more than 300,000 distinct CDR3 sequences. Specimen: blood. The receptors originated from a human donor with ulcerative colitis or Crohn's disease, or a healthy co-twin of an affected twin (not recorded which).

The chain uses TRBV4-1 and TRBJ2-5; without DNA, the TCRdb call of TRBD2 cannot be checked. Germline lookup yields CDR1 MGHRA and CDR2 YSYEKL. CDR3 length: 16 amino acids. The CDR3 region is CASSQDRTSGSSTQYF.

The chain has TRBV11-3 and TRBJ2-1; TCRdb returns TRBD2, unconfirmable since there is no DNA. CDR1 is SGHNT, CDR2 YENEEA, per germline. This CDR3 has 22 amino acids. This CDR3 is CASSLVLAQLGLAGGTYNEQFF.

The V and J genes are TRBV11-2 and TRBJ1-2. The CDR3 totals 13 residues. The germline CDR1 and CDR2 sequences are SGHAT and FQNNGV. The CDR3 is CASANLQSYGYTF.

The chain links TRBV4-3 to TRBJ2-7; TCRdb proposes TRBD2, but this gene call is untestable without DNA. There are 15 residues in the CDR3. Germline V gene lookup returns CDR1 LGHNA and CDR2 YSLEER. CDR3 residues: CASSQSGGASYEQYF.

The chain combines TRBV3-1 with TRBJ1-1; TCRdb indicates TRBD1, and absent DNA this call remains unverified. CDR1 is LGHDT, CDR2 YNNKEL, per germline (reference sequence). This CDR3 is 15 amino acids long. CDR3 loop: CASSQETGHNTEAFF.